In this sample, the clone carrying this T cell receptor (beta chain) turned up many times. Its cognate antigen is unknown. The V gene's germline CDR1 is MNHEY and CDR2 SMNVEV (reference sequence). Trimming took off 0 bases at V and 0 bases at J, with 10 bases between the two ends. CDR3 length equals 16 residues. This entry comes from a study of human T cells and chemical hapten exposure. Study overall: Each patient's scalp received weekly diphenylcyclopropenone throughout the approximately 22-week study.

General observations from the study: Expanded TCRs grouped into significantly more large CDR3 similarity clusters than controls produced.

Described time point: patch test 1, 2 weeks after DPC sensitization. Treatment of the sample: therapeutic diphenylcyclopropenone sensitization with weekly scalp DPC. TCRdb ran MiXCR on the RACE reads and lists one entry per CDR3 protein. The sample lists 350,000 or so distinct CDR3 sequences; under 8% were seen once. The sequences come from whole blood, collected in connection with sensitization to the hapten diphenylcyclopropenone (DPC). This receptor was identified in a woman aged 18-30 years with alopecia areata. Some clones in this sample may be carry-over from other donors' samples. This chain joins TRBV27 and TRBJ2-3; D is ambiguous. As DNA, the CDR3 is TGTGCCAGCAGTTTATCTAGCACCCTCAGCACAGATACGCAGTATTTT. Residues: CASSLSSTLSTDTQYF.